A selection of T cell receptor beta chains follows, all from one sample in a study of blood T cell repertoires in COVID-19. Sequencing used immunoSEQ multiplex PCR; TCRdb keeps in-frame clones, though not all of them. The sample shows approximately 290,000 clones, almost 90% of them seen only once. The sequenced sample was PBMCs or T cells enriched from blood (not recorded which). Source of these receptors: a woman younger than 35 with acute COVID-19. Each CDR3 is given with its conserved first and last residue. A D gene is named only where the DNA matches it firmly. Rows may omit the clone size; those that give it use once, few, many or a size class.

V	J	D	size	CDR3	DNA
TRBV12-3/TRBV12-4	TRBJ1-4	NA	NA	CASRTGGEKLFF	TGTGCCAGCAGGACAGGCGGAGAAAAACTGTTTTTT
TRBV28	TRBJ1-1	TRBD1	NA	CASSEQTGVMNTEAFF	TGTGCCAGCAGTGAACAAACAGGGGTCATGAACACTGAAGCTTTCTTT
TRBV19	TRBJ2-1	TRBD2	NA	CASSTPASGDYNEQFF	TGTGCCAGTAGTACCCCGGCTAGCGGGGACTACAATGAGCAGTTCTTC
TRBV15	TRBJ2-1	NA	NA	CATSRVGREQFF	TGTGCCACCAGCAGAGTGGGGCGGGAGCAGTTCTTC
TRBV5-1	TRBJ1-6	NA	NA	CASSLWDTDSPLHF	TGCGCCAGCAGCTTGTGGGACACAGATTCACCCCTCCACTTT
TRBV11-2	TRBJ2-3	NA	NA	CASSLWGAGVADTQYF	TGTGCCAGCAGCTTATGGGGGGCGGGAGTGGCAGATACGCAGTATTTT
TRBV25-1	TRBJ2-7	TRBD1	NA	CASRRQGAYEQYF	TGTGCCAGCAGGAGGCAGGGGGCATACGAGCAGTACTTC
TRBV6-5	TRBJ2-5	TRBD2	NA	CASSYYSSGQETQYF	TGTGCCAGCAGTTACTATTCTAGCGGCCAAGAGACCCAGTACTTC
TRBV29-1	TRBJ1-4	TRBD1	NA	CSVEGTGGEKLFF	TGCAGCGTTGAGGGGACAGGGGGTGAAAAACTGTTTTTT
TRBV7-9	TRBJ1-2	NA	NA	CASSLGQGDGYTF	TGTGCCAGCAGCTTAGGTCAAGGGGATGGCTACACCTTC
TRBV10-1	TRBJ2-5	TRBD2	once	CASSDVTSGKETQYF	TGCGCCAGCTCCGACGTGACTAGCGGGAAAGAGACCCAGTACTTC
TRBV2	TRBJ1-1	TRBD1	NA	CASGEGARSPEAFF	TGTGCCAGCGGAGAGGGGGCGAGGTCTCCTGAAGCTTTCTTT
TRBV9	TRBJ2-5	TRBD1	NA	CASSVGDRGHETQYF	TGTGCCAGCAGCGTGGGGGACAGGGGGCACGAGACCCAGTACTTC
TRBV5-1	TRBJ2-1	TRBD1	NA	CASSLGTDDPNEQFF	TGCGCCAGCAGCCTCGGGACAGACGATCCCAATGAGCAGTTCTTC
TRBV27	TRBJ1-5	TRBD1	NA	CASSYRGLSNQPQHF	TGTGCCAGCAGCTACAGGGGGCTAAGCAATCAGCCCCAGCATTTT
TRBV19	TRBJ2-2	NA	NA	CASSIGTGGELFF	TGTGCCAGTAGTATCGGCACGGGAGGGGAGCTGTTTTTT
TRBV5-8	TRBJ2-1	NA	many	CASSLYGGQFF	TGTGCCAGCAGCTTGTACGGGGGGCAGTTCTTC
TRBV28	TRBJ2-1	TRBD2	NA	CASPPQLRTSDHNEQFF	TGTGCCAGCCCCCCCCAGTTGAGGACTAGCGACCACAATGAGCAGTTCTTC
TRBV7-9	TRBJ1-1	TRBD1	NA	CASIQGQGMTEAFF	TGTGCCAGCATCCAGGGACAGGGTATGACTGAAGCTTTCTTT
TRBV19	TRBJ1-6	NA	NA	CASSLEGLVGPLHF	TGTGCCAGTAGTCTAGAGGGCCTCGTTGGACCCCTCCACTTT
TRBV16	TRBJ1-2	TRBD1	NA	CASSQLRTGFGYTF	TGTGCCAGCAGCCAGCTACGGACAGGGTTCGGCTACACCTTC
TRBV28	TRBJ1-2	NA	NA	CASRGARGRFGGYTF	TGTGCCAGCAGAGGGGCGCGGGGGCGCTTTGGTGGCTACACCTTC
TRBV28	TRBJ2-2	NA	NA	CASSKGHTGSGELFF	TGTGCCAGCAGTAAGGGCCATACGGGAAGCGGGGAGCTGTTTTTT